This T cell receptor (beta chain) appears in the sequencing data of a study of blood T cells in healthy people across ages. Alongside a J-beta primer mix, a sample-barcoded 5' primer served in a second PCR lasting about 7 to 11 cycles. TCRdb analysed the 5' RACE reads with MiXCR anew, one entry per CDR3 protein. The sample consists of about 1,500,000 distinct CDR3 sequences, 40% to 50% of them appearing once. This CDR3 contains 15 residues. V trimming: 0 bases; J trimming: 6 bases; junction bases outside the gene matches: 10. The germline CDR1 and CDR2 sequences are DFQATT and SNEGSKA (reference sequence).

The material sequenced was blood. This receptor was obtained from a young woman in good health. The chain recombines TRBV20-1 with TRBJ2-7; 8 bases match TRBD2. The CDR3 sequence is CSARDWVTSVSEQYF. In nucleotides, the CDR3 is TGCAGTGCTAGAGATTGGGTGACTAGCGTCTCCGAGCAGTACTTC.